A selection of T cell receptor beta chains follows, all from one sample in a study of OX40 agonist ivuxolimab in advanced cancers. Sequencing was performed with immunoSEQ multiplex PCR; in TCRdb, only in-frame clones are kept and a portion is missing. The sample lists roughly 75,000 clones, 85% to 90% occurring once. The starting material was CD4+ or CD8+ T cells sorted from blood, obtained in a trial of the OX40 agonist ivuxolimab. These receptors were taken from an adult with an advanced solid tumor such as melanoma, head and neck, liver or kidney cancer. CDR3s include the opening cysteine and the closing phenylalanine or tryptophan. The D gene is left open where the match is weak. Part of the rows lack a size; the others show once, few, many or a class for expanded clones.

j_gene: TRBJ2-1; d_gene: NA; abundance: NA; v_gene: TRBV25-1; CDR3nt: TGTGCCAGCGGGGGTTTTGGGAGCGGCCTTTACAATGAGCAGTTCTTC; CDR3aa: CASGGFGSGLYNEQFF
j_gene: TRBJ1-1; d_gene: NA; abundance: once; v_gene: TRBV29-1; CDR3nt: TGCAGCGTTGAAGATCTAGGGGCTTTCTTT; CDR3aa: CSVEDLGAFF
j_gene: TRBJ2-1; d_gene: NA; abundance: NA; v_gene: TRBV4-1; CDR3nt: TGCGCCAGCAGCCAAGCCATTCATGAGCAGTTCTTC; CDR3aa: CASSQAIHEQFF
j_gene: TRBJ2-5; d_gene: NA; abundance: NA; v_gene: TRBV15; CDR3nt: TGTGCCACCAGCCACCCCCCCGGGGGAAAAGAGACCCAGTACTTC; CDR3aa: CATSHPPGGKETQYF
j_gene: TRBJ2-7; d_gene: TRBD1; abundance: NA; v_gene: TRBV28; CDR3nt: TGTGCCAGCAGATCCGGGGACAGGGTTCAACCCTACGAGCAGTACTTC; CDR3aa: CASRSGDRVQPYEQYF
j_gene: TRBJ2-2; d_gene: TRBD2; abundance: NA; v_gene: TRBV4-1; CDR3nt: TGCGCCAGCAGCCAAGGTGGGCTAGCGGGAGTAGGAACCGGGGAGCTGTTTTTT; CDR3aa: CASSQGGLAGVGTGELFF
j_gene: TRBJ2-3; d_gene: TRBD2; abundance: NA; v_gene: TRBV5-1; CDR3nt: TGCGCCAGCAGCCCCGGGGGGGGCCCAGATACGCAGTATTTT; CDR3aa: CASSPGGGPDTQYF
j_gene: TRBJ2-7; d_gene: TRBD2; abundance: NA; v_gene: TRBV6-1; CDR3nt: TGTGCCAGCAGTGAAGAGCTAGCGGGAGTACACGAGCAGTACTTC; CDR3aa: CASSEELAGVHEQYF
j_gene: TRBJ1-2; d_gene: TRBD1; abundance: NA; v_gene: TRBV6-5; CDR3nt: TGTGCCAGCAGTCGAGACAGGGGAAGCTATGGCTACACCTTC; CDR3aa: CASSRDRGSYGYTF
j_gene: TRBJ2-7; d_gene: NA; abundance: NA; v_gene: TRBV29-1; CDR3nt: TGCAGCGTTGAGCCGAGGGGATCACGTGGGGGGGAGCAGTACTTC; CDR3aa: CSVEPRGSRGGEQYF
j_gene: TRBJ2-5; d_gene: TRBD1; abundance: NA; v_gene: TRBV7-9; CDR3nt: TGTGCCAGCAGCGGGCCCAAACAGGGGGGTGCGGAGACCCAGTACTTC; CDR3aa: CASSGPKQGGAETQYF
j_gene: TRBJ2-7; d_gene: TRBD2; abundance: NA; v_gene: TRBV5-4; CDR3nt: TGTGCCAGCAGCCGGACTAGCGAGCAGTACTTC; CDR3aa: CASSRTSEQYF
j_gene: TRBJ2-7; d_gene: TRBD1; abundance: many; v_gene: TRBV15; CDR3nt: TGTGCCACCAGCAGCGGACAGGGACTCGAGGTGAGCGAGCAGTACTTC; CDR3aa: CATSSGQGLEVSEQYF
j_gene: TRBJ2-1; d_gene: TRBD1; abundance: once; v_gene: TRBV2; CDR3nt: TGTGCCAGCAGTCTTACCGGGACAGGACACAATGAGCAGTTCTTC; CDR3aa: CASSLTGTGHNEQFF
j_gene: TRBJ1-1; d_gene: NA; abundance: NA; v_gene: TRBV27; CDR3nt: TGTGCCAGCAGTTTATCCCGGTCCGATAAGCCTTTCTTT; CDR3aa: CASSLSRSDKPFF
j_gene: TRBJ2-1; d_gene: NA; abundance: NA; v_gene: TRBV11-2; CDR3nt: TGTGCCAGCAGCTTAGAACTTCAGGACAGCTACAATGAGCAGTTCTTC; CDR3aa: CASSLELQDSYNEQFF
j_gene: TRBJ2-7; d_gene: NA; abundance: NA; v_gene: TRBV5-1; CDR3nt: TGCGCCAGCAGCCTCCTGGGGGGTTCGTACGAGCAGTACTTC; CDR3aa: CASSLLGGSYEQYF
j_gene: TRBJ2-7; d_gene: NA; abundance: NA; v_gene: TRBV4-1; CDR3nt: TGCGCCAGCAGCCAAAACCAAGTGCAGTACTTC; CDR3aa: CASSQNQVQYF
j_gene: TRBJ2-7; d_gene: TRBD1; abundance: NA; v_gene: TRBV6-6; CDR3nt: TGTGCCAGCAGGGAGGGACAGGGGGCGTTCGAGCAGTACTTC; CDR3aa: CASREGQGAFEQYF
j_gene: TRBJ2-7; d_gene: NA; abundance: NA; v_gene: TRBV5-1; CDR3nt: TGCGCCAGAACCCCCGAGACGGCAAGCTCCTACGAGCAGTACTTC; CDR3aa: CARTPETASSYEQYF
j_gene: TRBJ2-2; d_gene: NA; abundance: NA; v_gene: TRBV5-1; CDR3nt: TGCGCCAGCAGATTTCGGACAACTAACACCGGGGAGCTGTTTTTT; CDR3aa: CASRFRTTNTGELFF
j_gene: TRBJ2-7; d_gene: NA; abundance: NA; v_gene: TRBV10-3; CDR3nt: TGTGCCATCAGTGAGCGGGACCGCCACGCCAACTACGAGCAGTACTTC; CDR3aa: CAISERDRHANYEQYF
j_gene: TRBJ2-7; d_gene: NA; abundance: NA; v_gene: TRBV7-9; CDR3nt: TGTGCCAGCAGCTTAGATGGCGGGTTGGGGAACGAGCAGTACTTC; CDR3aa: CASSLDGGLGNEQYF
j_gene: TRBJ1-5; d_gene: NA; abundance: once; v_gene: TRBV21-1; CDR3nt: TGTGCCAGCAGCCTACGCCAGGGAGGCCAGCCCCAGCATTTT; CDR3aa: CASSLRQGGQPQHF
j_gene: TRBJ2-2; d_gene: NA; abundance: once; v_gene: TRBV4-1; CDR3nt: TGCGCCAGCAGCCAAGAGCGAGTGGTTGGGGAGCTGTTTTTT; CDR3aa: CASSQERVVGELFF
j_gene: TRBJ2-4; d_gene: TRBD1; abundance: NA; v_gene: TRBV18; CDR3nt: TGTGCCAGCTCACGGGACAGGGCTACCAAAAACATTCAGTACTTC; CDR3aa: CASSRDRATKNIQYF
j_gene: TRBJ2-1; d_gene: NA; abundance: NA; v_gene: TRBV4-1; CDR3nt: TGCGCCAGCAGCCCCACAGCCACCTCCTACAATGAGCAGTTCTTC; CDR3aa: CASSPTATSYNEQFF
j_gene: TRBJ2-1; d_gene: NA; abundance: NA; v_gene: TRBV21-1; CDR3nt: TGTGCCAGCAGCAAAGAGGGACTAGCGGGAGGAAATGAGCAGTTCTTC; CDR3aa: CASSKEGLAGGNEQFF
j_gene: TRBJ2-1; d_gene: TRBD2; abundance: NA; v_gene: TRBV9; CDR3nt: TGTGCCAGCAGCGCTAGCGGGAGGGGAGACAATGAGCAGTTCTTC; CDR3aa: CASSASGRGDNEQFF
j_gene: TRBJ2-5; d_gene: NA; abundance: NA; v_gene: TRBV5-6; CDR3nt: TGTGCCAGCAACGGACAGTTCCAAGAGACCCAGTACTTC; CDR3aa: CASNGQFQETQYF
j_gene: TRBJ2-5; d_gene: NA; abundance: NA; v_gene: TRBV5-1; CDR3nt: TGCGCCAGCAGCTTGTTCGGAGAGACCCAGTACTTC; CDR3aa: CASSLFGETQYF
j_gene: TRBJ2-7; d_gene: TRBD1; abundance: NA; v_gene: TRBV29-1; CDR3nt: TGCAGCGTTTGGGACAGGGGTTCCCACGAGCAGTACTTC; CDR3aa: CSVWDRGSHEQYF
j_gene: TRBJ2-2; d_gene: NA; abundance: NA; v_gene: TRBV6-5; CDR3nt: TGTGCCAGCAGTTACGGTGTGAACACCGGGGAGCTGTTTTTT; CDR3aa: CASSYGVNTGELFF
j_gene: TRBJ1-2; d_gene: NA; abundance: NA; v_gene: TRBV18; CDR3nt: TGTGCCAGCTCACCACCAATGGGTTCTGGGTATGGCTACACCTTC; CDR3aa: CASSPPMGSGYGYTF
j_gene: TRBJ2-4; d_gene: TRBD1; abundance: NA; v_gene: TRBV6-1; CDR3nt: TGTGCCAGCAGTGCTGTAGGGACAGGGGGCAGAAACATTCAGTACTTC; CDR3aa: CASSAVGTGGRNIQYF
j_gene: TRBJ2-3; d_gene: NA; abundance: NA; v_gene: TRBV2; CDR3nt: TGTGCCAGCACCCTCCGCCGACTTGCGGGAAGCACAGATACGCAGTATTTT; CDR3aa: CASTLRRLAGSTDTQYF
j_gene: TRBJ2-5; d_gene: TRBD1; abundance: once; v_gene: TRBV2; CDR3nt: TGTGCCAGCAGTAGGGACAGGCGAAGAAGTTGGAAAGGGGAGACCCAGTACTTC; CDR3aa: CASSRDRRRSWKGETQYF
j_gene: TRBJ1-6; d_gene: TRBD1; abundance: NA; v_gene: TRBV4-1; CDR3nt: TGCGCCAGCAGCCCGTTACAGGGGGTGGATTCACCCCTCCACTTT; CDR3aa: CASSPLQGVDSPLHF
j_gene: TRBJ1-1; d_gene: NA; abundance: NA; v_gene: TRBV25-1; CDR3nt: TGTGCCAGCAGTGAGGAGGAGATGAACACTGAAGCTTTCTTT; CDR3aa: CASSEEEMNTEAFF
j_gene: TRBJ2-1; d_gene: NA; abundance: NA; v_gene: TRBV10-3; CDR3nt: TGTGCCCTCAGCGCGGGACTCTACAATGAGCGGTTCTTC; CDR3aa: CALSAGLYNERFF
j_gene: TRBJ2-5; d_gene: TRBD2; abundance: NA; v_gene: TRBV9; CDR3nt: TGTGCCAGCAGCGCAGCTAGCGGGAGATCCGGGGAGACCCAGTACTTC; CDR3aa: CASSAASGRSGETQYF
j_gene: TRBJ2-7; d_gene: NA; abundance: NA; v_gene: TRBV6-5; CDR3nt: TGTGCCACCTCAAAACTAGCCACCTACGAGCAGTACTTC; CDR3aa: CATSKLATYEQYF
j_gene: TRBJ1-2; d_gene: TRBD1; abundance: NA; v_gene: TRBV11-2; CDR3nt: TGTGCCAGCAGCCCACAGGGGAACTATGGCTACACCTTC; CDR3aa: CASSPQGNYGYTF
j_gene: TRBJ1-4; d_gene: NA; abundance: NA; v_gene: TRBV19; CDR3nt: TGTGCCCGGGGGGGGTCGGGCGAAAAACTGTTTTTT; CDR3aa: CARGGSGEKLFF
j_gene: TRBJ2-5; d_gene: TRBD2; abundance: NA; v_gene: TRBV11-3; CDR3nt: TGTGCCAGCAGCTTCACTGGTAGCGGGAGGGCGGAAGAGACCCAGTACTTC; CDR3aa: CASSFTGSGRAEETQYF
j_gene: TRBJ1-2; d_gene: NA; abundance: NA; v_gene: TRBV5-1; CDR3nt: TGCGCCAGCAGCTCCTTGTATGGATCCTATGGCTACACCTTC; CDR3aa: CASSSLYGSYGYTF
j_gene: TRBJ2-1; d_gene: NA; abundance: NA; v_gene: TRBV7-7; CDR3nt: TGTGCTAGCAGCTTAGTATCTTTGAGGCTTTCCTACAATGAGCAGTTCTTC; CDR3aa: CASSLVSLRLSYNEQFF
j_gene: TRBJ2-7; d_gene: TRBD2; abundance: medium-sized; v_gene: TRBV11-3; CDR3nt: TGTGCCAGCAGCGTAACCAATCTTATAGCGGGAGGAGTCTACGAGCAGTACTTC; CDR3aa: CASSVTNLIAGGVYEQYF
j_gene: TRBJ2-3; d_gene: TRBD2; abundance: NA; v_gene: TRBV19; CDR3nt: TGTGCCAGTAGTATAACTAGCGGGAGTGCAGATACGCAGTATTTT; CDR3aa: CASSITSGSADTQYF
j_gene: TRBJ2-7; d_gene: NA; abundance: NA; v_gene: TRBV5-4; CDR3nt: TGTGCCAGCAGCTCGCCGCCCGGGGCCGCCCACGAGCAGTACTTC; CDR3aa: CASSSPPGAAHEQYF
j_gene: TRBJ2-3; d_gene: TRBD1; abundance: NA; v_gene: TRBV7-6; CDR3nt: TGTGCCAGCAGCTTAGAATATAACAGGGGAGATACGCAGTATTTT; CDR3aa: CASSLEYNRGDTQYF